This T cell receptor beta chain emerged from a study of blood T cell repertoires in COVID-19. The overall study: T cells, B-cell-depleted T cells, or PBMCs supplied cDNA or gDNA.

The study recruited people aged roughly 18 to 100 years across approximately 23 US areas. Participants' own reports of clinical history determined their cohort assignment. Assay used: immunoSEQ multiplex PCR; TCRdb lists only in-frame clones, some missing. In the table there are some 200,000 clones, 70% to 90% of which are singletons. Trimming took 4 bases from V and 2 from J; bases not matched to a gene: 9. The CDR3 runs 17 residues. Germline V lookup: CDR1 KGHSH, CDR2 LQKENI. Specimen: PBMCs or T cells enriched from blood (not recorded which). The rearrangement uses TRBV18 and TRBJ2-3, with 10 bases identical to TRBD2. The receptor was derived from a woman aged 40-49 years with acute COVID-19. This chain's CDR3 is CASSQTRTSGYTDTQYF. Here the CDR3 DNA reads TGTGCCAGCTCACAAACCCGGACTAGCGGTTACACAGATACGCAGTATTTT. Full variable domain (missing parts from reference TRBV18 and TRBJ2-3): NAGVMQNPRHLVRRRGQEARLRCSPMKGHSHVYWYRQLPEEGLKFMVYLQKENIIDESGMPKERFSAEFPKEGPSILRIQQVVRGDSAAYFCASSQTRTSGYTDTQYFGPGTRLTVL.